This section outlines one T cell receptor (beta chain) sequence together with its context. Its antigen is still unknown. Controls were healthy donors chosen to match patients in age and sex. Isolation of CD8+ and CD4+ T cells was performed negatively, whereas enrichment of TEMRA cells was done by FACS. The authors reverse transcribed 0.5 to 1 ug RNA with random hexamers. It was immunoSEQ multiplex PCR that amplified TCR beta CDR3 across 54 Vbeta and 13 Jbeta. Via MiXCR, TCRdb re-called the immunoSEQ multiplex PCR reads, giving one row per CDR3 protein. This sample has approximately 150,000 distinct CDR3 sequences, with approximately 93% found just once. The entry originates in a study of CD8 T cells in Susac syndrome. General study findings and limits: Regarding the TCR sequencing and HLA analysis, the study admitted that a relatively small number of individuals were involved.

CDR3 length: 14 amino acids. Trimming took 4 bases from V and 5 from J, leaving 15 bases between them. Germline values: CDR1 SGHRS, CDR2 YFSETQ. The sequenced material came from CD4+ T cells from PBMCs. The TCR sequence derives from a human donor in good health. The rearrangement links TRBV5-1 to TRBJ1-2; tentatively, D is TRBD1 (6 bases). In DNA form, the CDR3 reads TGCGCCAGCAGCCCCTCTGACAGGAGTTATGGCTACACCTTC. Protein product: CASSPSDRSYGYTF.